The subject of this entry is one T cell receptor (beta chain). The data belong to a study of blood T cell repertoires in COVID-19. At the level of the study: T cells, B-cell-depleted T cells, or PBMCs provided the cDNA or gDNA that served as material.

This table comes from immunoSEQ multiplex PCR, and its TCRdb copy is limited to in-frame clones, with some not included. The data hold some 230,000 clones, with about 85% observed a single time. V was trimmed by 7 bases and J by 2 bases, leaving 15 bases between them. This CDR3 spans 14 amino acids. The germline V gene encodes CDR1 MGHDK and CDR2 SYGVNS. The sequenced sample consisted of peripheral blood. The V gene is TRBV25-1, the J gene TRBJ2-7; D may be TRBD1 (6 bases). This TCR was recovered from a man aged 35 to 55 with acute or convalescent COVID-19. The CDR3 DNA reads TGTGCCAGCATGTTAGCAGGGGCCCCCTACGAGCAGTACTTC. Protein product: CASMLAGAPYEQYF.